This T cell receptor (beta chain) emerged from a study of cytomegalovirus exposure and HLA in healthy donors. Study-wide results and limits: Most CMV-associated TCR beta chains were later found to appear HLA-restricted.

Healthy bone marrow donors made up the cohort. Use of 60 Vbeta and 13 Jbeta primers characterized the PCR. Per the study methods: Among the unique TCR beta chains that a later analysis counted, about 84 million in all, 10 million to 11 million were shared. The protocol was immunoSEQ multiplex PCR, while the TCRdb copy is restricted to in-frame clones and leaves out a portion. V, J and clone size reflect that table, while D and trimming were determined from the DNA. The data hold 200,000 to 250,000 clones, with just over 75% observed a single time. This clone showed up just a few times. Its target is unknown. Germline trimming cut 6 bases from V and 3 bases from J; bases unmatched to any gene: 7. The CDR3 contains 14 residues. The germline V gene has CDR1 MNHEY and CDR2 SMNVEV (reference sequence).

The chain employs TRBV27 and TRBJ1-1; 7 bases are shared with TRBD1. The receptor comes from a man younger than 35 in good health and CMV-seronegative. The sequencing sample was made of PBMCs. The DNA of the CDR3 is TGTGCCAGCAGCCACAGGGGTAGATACACTGAAGCTTTCTTT. Encoded protein: CASSHRGRYTEAFF.